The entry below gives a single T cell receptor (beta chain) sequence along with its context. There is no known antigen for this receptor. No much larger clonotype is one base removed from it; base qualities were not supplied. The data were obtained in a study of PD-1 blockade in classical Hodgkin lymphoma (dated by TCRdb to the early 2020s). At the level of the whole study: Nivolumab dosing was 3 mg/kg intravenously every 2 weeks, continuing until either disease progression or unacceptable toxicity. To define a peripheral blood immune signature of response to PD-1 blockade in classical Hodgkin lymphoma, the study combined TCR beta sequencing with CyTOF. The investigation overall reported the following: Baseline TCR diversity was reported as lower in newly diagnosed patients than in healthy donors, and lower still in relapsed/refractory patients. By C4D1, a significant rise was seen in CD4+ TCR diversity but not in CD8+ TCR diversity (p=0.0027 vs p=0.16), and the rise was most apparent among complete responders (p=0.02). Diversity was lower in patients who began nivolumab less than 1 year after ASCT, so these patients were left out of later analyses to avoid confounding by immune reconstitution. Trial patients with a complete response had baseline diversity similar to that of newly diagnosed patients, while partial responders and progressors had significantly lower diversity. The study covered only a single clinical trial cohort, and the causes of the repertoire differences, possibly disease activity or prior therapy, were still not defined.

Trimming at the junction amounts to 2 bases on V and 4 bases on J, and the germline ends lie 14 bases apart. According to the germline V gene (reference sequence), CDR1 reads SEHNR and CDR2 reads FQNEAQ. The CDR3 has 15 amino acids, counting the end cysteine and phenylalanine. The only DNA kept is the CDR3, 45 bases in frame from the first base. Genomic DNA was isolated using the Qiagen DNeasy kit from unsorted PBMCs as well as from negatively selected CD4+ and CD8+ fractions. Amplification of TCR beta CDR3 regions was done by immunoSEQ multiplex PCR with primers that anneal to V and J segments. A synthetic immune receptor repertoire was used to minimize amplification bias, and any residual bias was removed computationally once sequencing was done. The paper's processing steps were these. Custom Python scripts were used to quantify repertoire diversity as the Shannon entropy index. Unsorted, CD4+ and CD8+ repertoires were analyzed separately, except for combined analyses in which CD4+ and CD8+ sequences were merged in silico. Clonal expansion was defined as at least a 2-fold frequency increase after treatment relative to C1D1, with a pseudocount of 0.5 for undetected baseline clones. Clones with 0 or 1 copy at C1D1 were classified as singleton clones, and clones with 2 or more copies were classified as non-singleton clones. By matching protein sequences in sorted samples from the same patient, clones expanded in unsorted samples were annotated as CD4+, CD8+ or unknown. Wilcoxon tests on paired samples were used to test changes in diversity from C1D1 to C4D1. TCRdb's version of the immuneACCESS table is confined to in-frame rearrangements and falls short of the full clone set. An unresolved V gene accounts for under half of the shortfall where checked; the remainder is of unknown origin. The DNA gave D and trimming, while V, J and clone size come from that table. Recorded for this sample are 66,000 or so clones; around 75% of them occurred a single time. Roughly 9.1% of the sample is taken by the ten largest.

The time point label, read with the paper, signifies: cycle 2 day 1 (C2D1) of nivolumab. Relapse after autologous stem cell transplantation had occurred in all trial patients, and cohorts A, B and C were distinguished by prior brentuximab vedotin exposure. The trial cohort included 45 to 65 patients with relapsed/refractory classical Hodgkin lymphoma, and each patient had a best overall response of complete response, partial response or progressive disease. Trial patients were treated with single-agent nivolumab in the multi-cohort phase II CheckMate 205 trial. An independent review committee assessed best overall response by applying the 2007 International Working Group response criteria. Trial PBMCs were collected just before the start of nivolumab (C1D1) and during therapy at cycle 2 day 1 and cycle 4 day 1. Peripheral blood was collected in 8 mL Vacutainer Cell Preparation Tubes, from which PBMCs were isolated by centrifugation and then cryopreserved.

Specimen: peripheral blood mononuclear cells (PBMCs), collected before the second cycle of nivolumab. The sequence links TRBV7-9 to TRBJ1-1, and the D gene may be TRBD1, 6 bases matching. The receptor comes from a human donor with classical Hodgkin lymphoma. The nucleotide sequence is TGTGCCAGCAGCTTATTGGGGGGCGCGGGCACTGAAGCTTTCTTT. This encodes CASSLLGGAGTEAFF. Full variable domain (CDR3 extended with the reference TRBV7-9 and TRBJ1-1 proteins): DTGVSQNPRHKITKRGQNVTFRCDPISEHNRLYWYRQTLGQGPEFLTYFQNEAQLEKSRLLSDRFSAERPKGSFSTLEIQRTEQGDSAMYLCASSLLGGAGTEAFFGQGTRLTVV.